This T cell receptor (beta chain) was sequenced during a study of blood T cells in healthy people across ages. Through a sample-barcoded 5' primer and a J-beta primer mix, a second PCR was run for roughly 7 to 11 cycles. TCRdb reanalysed the 5' RACE reads using MiXCR and keeps one entry per CDR3 protein. The sample records 750,000 to 1,000,000 distinct CDR3 sequences, almost 30% being singletons. These data were likewise used in another study, on T cells of mothers and their children.

Source material: blood. This TCR was sampled from a woman aged 40 to 50 in good health.

The CDR3, as DNA: TGTGCCACCAGCAGAGAACAGGGGCGTTGGGGCCGATCAAGCGCCTCTGGGGCCAACGTCCTGACTTTC. Translated: CATSREQGRWGRSSASGANVLTF. The rearrangement links TRBV15 to TRBJ2-6; 7 nucleotides align to TRBD1. The CDR3 is 23 amino acids. V shed 0 bases, J shed 0 bases, and the junction held 20 bases outside the gene matches. Germline loops: CDR1 LNHNV, CDR2 YYDKDF (reference sequence).